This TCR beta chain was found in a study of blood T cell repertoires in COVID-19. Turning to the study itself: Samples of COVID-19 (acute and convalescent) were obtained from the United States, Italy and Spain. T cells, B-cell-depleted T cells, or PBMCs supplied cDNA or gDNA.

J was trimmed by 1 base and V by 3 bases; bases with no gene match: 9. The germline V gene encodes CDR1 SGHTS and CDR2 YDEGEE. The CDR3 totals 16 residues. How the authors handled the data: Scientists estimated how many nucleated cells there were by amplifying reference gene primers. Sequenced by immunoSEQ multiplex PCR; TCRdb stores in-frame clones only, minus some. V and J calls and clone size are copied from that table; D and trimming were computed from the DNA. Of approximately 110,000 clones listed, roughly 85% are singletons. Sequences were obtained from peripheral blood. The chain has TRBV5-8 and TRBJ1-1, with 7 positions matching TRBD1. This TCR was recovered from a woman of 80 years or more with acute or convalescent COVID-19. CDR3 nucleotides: TGTGCCAGCAGCTCGGGAACCGGGACAGAGAACACTGAAGCTTTCTTT. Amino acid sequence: CASSSGTGTENTEAFF.